The entry below describes one TCR beta chain. Its antigen remains unidentified. The length of the CDR3 is 13 residues. Germline V gives CDR1 SGHRS, CDR2 YFSETQ. V gave up 4 bases and J gave up 4 bases, with 12 bases separating them. This sample is drawn from a study of cytomegalovirus exposure and HLA in healthy donors. Points from the study as a whole: Many donors carried some public TCRs, although rarity characterized most TCR sequences. An analysis that was carried out later associated approximately 17,000 TCR beta sequences with HLA alleles at 0.05 false discovery rate.

Both 60 Vbeta primers and 13 Jbeta primers went into the PCR. Clones were sequenced by immunoSEQ multiplex PCR, and TCRdb holds only the in-frame ones, with some missing. The sample comprises 98,000 or so clones, approximately 80% of which are singletons, and approximately 1.7% rests with the top ten. J is TRBJ2-7 and V is TRBV5-1; tentatively, D is TRBD1 (6 bases). The clonotype was recovered from a middle-aged woman in good health and CMV-seronegative. The sample comprised PBMCs. CDR3 coding DNA: TGCGCCAGCAGCCCCGGACAGCTATACGAGCAGTACTTC. It is translated as CASSPGQLYEQYF.